This T cell receptor (beta chain) comes out of a study of T cell repertoires in cytomegalovirus infection. Regarding the study as a whole: Carriers of CMV and the relevant HLA type were discriminated by public TCR beta frequency. CMV-specific TCR beta clonotypes restricted by HLA-C were the ones dominating the ex vivo response.

The CDR3 totals 14 residues. V trimming: 0 bases; J trimming: 4 bases; junction bases outside the gene matches: 0. CDR1 and CDR2 (germline): LGHNA, YSLEER. This clonotype appeared many times. The antigen is unknown. MiXCR, run by TCRdb on the reads, gives a single entry per CDR3 protein. Of roughly 250,000 distinct CDR3 sequences in the sample, around 12% were seen once. Sequencing was done on a sample of PBMCs. This sequence was found in a human donor in good health (CMV status not recorded). Some clones in this sample may be carry-over from other donors' samples. V usage is TRBV4-3 and J usage is TRBJ1-2; 9 positions agree with TRBD1. CDR3 sequence: CASSQETGGYGYTF. CDR3 in DNA: TGCGCCAGCAGCCAAGAGACAGGGGGCTATGGCTACACCTTC.